The entry below gives a single T cell receptor beta chain sequence along with its context. Its antigen is unidentified. These data come from a study of shared clonotypes between healthy human individuals. Looking at the study overall: CD8 memory received one plate per donor, CD8 naive two, CD4 memory three and CD4 naive three. Study-wide points: Sorted-subset samples were not fully sequenced, rarefaction indicated.

After removal of 2 bases from V and 5 bases from J, the junction contained 4 bases not matched to a gene. CDR1 is SGHNT and CDR2 is YYREEE in the germline V gene (reference sequence). This CDR3 is built from 14 residues. The naive CD8 fraction comprised CD45RO-negative cells positively selected for CCR7 and excluded terminally differentiated effector memory CD45RA+ cells. Every donor was a Caucasian adult from Nashville, Tennessee. Assay used: immunoSEQ multiplex PCR; TCRdb lists only in-frame clones, some missing. The table shows around 1,900,000 clones, with approximately 92% occurring only once. The sample comprised naive CD8+ T cells from PBMCs. V and J are TRBV5-4 and TRBJ1-2, with TRBD1 identical over 9 bases. The origin of this receptor is a man aged 18-30 years in good health. Some clones in this sample may be carry-over from other donors' samples. As DNA, the CDR3 is TGTGCCAGCAGCTTCGACAGGGGGTGGTATGGCTACACCTTC. This encodes CASSFDRGWYGYTF. Full variable domain (outside the CDR3, taken from reference TRBV5-4 and TRBJ1-2): ETGVTQSPTHLIKTRGQQVTLRCSSQSGHNTVSWYQQALGQGPQFIFQYYREEENGRGNFPPRFSGLQFPNYSSELNVNALELDDSALYLCASSFDRGWYGYTFGSGTRLTVV.